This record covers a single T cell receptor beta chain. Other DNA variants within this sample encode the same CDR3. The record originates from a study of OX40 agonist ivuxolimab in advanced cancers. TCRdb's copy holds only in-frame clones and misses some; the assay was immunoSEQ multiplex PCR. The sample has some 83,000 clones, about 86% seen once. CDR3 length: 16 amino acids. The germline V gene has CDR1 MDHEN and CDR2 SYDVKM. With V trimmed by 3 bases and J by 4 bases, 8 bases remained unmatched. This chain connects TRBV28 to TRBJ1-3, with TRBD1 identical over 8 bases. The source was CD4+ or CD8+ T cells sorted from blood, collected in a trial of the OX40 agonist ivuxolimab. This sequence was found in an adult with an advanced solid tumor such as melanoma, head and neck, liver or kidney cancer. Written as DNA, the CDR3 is TGTGCCAGCAGTTTCCGGACAGGGAGGACGGGAAACACCATATATTTT. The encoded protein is CASSFRTGRTGNTIYF.